This TCR beta chain stems from a study of T-cell memory formation after mild COVID-19. Background on the study: TCR clusters mostly belonged to single donors. Findings of the study overall: Contracting clones, day 15 to 85, had balanced CD4/CD8, and later expanders favored CD4+. Second-wave clones peaking on day 37 lacked confirmed SARS-CoV-2 specificity. Pre-infection memory showed some responding clones, and this suggested that cross-reactive memory joined.

TCRdb passed the 5' RACE reads through MiXCR, listing each CDR3 protein once. Of a few hundred thousand distinct CDR3 sequences in the sample, less than 9.5% were seen once. The V gene end was trimmed by 6 bases and the J gene end by 3 bases; junction bases not matched to a gene: 0. CDR1 is LNHNV and CDR2 is YYDKDF in the germline V gene (reference sequence). This CDR3 has 13 amino acids. On this clonotype itself: Its antigen is unidentified.

Sequencing was done on a sample of PBMCs or a T cell subset sorted from them (not recorded which). The TCR sequence derives from a young man who had mild COVID-19 (a few samples of this study predate the infection). Cell type and time point are not known. J is TRBJ2-5 and V is TRBV15, with TRBD2 matching 11 bases. The chain's CDR3 is CATRLAGEETQYF. The CDR3 nucleotides read TGTGCCACCAGACTAGCGGGGGAAGAGACCCAGTACTTC.